This T cell receptor (beta chain) is drawn from a study of OX40 agonist ivuxolimab in advanced cancers. General study results and limits: Doses of 0.1 to 3.0 mg/kg were accompanied by clonal expansion of CD4+ and CD8+ blood T cells by week 6. Average numbers of expanded clones were greater in CD8+ T cells than in CD4+. Low levels of normalized T-cell clonal expansion also appeared in some nonresponders.

On this clone itself: The antigen remains unidentified.

Repertoires were generated with immunoSEQ multiplex PCR, while TCRdb's copy carries only in-frame clones and drops some. The sample lists fewer than 65,000 clones, 70% to 90% occurring once. The length of the CDR3 is 12 residues. Trimming took off 6 bases at V and 5 bases at J, with 10 bases between the two ends. Per germline, CDR1 SQVTM and CDR2 ANQGSEA. Here the sequenced sample was CD4+ or CD8+ T cells sorted from blood, taken in a trial of the OX40 agonist ivuxolimab. The source is an adult with an advanced solid tumor such as melanoma, head and neck, liver or kidney cancer. This rearrangement joins TRBV29-1 to TRBJ2-2; tentatively, D is TRBD2 (5 bases). The CDR3 DNA reads as TGCAGCGTCACCCCGGGGACCGGGGAGCTGTTTTTT. Translated: CSVTPGTGELFF.